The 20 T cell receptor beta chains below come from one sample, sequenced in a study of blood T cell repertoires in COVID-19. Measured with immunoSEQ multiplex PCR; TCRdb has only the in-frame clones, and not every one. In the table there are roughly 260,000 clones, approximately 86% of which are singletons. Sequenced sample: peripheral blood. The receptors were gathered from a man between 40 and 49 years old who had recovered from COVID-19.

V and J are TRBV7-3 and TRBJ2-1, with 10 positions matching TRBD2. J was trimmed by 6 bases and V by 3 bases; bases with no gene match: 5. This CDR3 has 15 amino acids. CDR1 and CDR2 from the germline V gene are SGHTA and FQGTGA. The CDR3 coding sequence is TGTGCCAGCAGCTTCACTAGCGGGAACTTCAATGAGCAGTTCTTC. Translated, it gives CASSFTSGNFNEQFF.

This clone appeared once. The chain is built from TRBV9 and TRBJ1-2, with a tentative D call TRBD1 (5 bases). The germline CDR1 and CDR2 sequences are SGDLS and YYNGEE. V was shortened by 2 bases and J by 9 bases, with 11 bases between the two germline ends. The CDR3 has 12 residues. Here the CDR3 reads CASSVGGERYTF. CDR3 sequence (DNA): TGTGCCAGCAGCGTCGGAGGGGAACGCTACACCTTC.

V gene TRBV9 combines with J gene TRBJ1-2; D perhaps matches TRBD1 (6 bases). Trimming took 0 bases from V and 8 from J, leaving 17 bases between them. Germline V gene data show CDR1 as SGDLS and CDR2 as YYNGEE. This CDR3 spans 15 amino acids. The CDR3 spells CASSVDDRSGGGYTF. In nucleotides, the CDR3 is TGTGCCAGCAGCGTAGATGACAGGAGTGGGGGAGGCTACACCTTC.

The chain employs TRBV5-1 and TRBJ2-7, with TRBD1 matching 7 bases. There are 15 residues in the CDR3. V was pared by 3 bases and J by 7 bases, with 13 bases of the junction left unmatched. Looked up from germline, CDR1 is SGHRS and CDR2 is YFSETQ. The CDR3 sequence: CASSWPTGTAGEQYF. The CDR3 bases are TGCGCCAGCAGCTGGCCGACCGGGACAGCTGGGGAGCAGTACTTC. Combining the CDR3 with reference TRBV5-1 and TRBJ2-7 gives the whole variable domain KAGVTQTPRYLIKTRGQQVTLSCSPISGHRSVSWYQQTPGQGLQFLFEYFSETQRNKGNFPGRFSGRQFSNSRSEMNVSTLELGDSALYLCASSWPTGTAGEQYFGPGTRLTVT.

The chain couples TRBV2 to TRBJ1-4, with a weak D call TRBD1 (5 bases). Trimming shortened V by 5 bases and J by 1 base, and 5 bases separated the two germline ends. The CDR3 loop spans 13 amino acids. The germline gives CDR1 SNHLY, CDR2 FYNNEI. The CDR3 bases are TGTGCCAGCAGTCAGGGAACTAATGAAAAACTGTTTTTT. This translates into CASSQGTNEKLFF.

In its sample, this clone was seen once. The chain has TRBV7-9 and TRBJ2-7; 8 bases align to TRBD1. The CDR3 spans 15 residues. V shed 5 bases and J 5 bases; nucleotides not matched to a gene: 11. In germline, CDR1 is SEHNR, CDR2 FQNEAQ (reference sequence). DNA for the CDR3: TGTGCCAGCAGCCAGGACAGGGTTCCACCTGACGAGCAGTACTTC. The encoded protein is CASSQDRVPPDEQYF.

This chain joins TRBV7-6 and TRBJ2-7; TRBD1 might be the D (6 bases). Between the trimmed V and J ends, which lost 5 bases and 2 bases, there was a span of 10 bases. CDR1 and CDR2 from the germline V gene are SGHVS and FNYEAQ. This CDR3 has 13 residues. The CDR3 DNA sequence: TGTGCCAGCAGCCGGGACATGACCTACGAGCAGTACTTC. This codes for CASSRDMTYEQYF.

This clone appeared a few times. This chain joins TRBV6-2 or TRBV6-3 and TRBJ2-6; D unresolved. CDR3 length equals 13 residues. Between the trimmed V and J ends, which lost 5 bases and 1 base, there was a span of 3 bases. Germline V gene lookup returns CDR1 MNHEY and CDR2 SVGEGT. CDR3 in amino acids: CASSRSGANVLTF. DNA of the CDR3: TGTGCCAGCAGTCGTTCTGGGGCCAACGTCCTGACTTTC.

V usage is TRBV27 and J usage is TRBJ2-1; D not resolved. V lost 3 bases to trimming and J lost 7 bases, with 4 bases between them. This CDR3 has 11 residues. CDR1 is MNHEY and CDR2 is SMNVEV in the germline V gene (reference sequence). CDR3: CASSLRNEQFF. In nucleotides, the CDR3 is TGTGCCAGCAGTTTGAGGAATGAGCAGTTCTTC.

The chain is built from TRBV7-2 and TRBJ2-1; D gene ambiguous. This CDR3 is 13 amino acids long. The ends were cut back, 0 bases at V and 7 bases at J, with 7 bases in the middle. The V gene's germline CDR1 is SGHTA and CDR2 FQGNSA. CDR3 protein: CASSLAIPNEQFF. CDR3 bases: TGTGCCAGCAGCTTAGCAATCCCGAATGAGCAGTTCTTC.

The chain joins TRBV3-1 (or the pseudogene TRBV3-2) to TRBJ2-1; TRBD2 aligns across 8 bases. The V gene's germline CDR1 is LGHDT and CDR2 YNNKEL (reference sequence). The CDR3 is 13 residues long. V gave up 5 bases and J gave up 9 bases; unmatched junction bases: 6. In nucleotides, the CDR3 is TGTGCCAGCAGCTGGACTAGCTCAAGTGAGCAGTTCTTC. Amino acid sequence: CASSWTSSSEQFF.

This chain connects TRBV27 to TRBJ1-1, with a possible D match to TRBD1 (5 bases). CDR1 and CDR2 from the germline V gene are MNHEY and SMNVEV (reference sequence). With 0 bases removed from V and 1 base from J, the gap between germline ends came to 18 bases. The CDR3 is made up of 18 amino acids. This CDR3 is CASSLSMLVSGGNTEAFF. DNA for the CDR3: TGTGCCAGCAGTTTATCGATGTTGGTGTCGGGGGGGAACACTGAAGCTTTCTTT.

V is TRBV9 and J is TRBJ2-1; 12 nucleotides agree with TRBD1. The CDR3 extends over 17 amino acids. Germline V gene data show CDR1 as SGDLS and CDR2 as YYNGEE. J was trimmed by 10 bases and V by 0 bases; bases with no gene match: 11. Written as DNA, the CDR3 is TGTGCCAGCAGCGTAGTCCCTCCGGGACAGGGGGCTGGGGAGCAGTTCTTC. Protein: CASSVVPPGQGAGEQFF.

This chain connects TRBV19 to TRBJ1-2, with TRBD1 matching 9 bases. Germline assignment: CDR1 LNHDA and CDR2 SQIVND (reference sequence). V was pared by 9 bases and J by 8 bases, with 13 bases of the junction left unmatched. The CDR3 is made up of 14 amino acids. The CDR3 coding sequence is TGTGCCAGCACACCGGGACAGGGATACTCGGGCTACACCTTC. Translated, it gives CASTPGQGYSGYTF.

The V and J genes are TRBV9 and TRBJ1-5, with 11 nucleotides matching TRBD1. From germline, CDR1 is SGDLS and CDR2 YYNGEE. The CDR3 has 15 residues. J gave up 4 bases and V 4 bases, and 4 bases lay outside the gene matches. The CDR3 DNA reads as TGTGCCAGCAGCCTGGGACAGGGGGTAAATCAGCCCCAGCATTTT. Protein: CASSLGQGVNQPQHF.

CDR3 DNA sequence: TGTGCCACCAGTGATTTCCGCGGGGGGGACTACAATGAGCAGTTCTTC. It specifies CATSDFRGGDYNEQFF. J is TRBJ2-1 and V is TRBV24-1, with 9 bases aligning to TRBD2. The germline V gene encodes CDR1 KGHDR and CDR2 SFDVKD. The CDR3 has 16 amino acids. J gave up 3 bases and V 1 base, and 3 bases lay outside the gene matches.

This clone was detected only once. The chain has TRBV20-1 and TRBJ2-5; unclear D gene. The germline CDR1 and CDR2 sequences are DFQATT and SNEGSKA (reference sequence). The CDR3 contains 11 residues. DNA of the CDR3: TGCAGCCACGGAGAGAGAGAGACCCAGTACTTC. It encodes CSHGERETQYF.

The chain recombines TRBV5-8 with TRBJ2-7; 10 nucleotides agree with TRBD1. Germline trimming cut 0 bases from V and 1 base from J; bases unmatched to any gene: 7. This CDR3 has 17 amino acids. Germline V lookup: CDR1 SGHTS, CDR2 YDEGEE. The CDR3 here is CASSLERRTGGSYEQYF. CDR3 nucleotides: TGTGCCAGCAGCTTGGAAAGGAGGACAGGGGGGTCCTACGAGCAGTACTTC.

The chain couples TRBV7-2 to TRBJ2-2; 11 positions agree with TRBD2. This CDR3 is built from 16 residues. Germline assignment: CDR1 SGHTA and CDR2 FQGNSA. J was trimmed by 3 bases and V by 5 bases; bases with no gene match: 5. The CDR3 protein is CASSISGGAYTGELFF. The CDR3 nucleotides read TGTGCCAGCAGCATTAGCGGGGGGGCATACACCGGGGAGCTGTTTTTT.

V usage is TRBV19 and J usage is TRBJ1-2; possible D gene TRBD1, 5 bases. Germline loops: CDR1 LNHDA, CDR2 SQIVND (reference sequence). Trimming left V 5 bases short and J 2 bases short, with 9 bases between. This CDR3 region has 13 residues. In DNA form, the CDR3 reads TGTGCCAGTAGTTTCGGGGGAAACTATGGCTACACCTTC. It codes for CASSFGGNYGYTF.